These 3 T cell receptor beta chains were sequenced from one sample in a study of PD-L1 blockade in urothelial cancer. The time point denotes: peripheral blood 6 weeks after treatment start. Produced via immunoSEQ multiplex PCR; TCRdb's table is partial and in-frame only. The sample holds about 48,000 clones, 75% to 90% seen once. The specimen comprised PBMCs, sampled around atezolizumab (anti-PD-L1) treatment. These receptors all stem from a man aged 55 to 70 with urothelial cancer.

This rearrangement joins TRBV20-1 to TRBJ2-5; D unresolved. The CDR3 is 11 amino acids. The V gene's germline CDR1 is DFQATT and CDR2 SNEGSKA (reference sequence). V gave up 5 bases and J gave up 2 bases, with 6 bases separating them. Here the CDR3 reads CSALLQETQYF. The DNA for the CDR3 is TGCAGTGCTCTCCTTCAAGAGACCCAGTACTTC.

This rearrangement joins TRBV9 to TRBJ2-2, with 9 bases fitting TRBD1. The V gene's germline CDR1 is SGDLS and CDR2 YYNGEE. This CDR3 contains 15 residues. Trimming cost V 2 bases and J 5 bases; bases outside gene matches: 4. CDR3 DNA sequence: TGTGCCAGCAGCGTCGGGGACAGGGTAACCGGGGAGCTGTTTTTT. Encoded protein: CASSVGDRVTGELFF.

This sequence joins TRBV5-1 and TRBJ2-2; D is undetermined. The V gene's germline CDR1 is SGHRS and CDR2 YFSETQ. Trimming took off 6 bases at V and 0 bases at J, with 9 bases between the two ends. CDR3 length: 14 amino acids. CDR3 loop: CASNLNSNTGELFF. CDR3 in DNA: TGCGCCAGCAACTTAAACTCGAACACCGGGGAGCTGTTTTTT.